This TCR beta chain is drawn from a study of Graves' ophthalmopathy and Graves' hyperthyroidism. The germline V gene has CDR1 MNHNS and CDR2 SASEGT. This CDR3 has 14 amino acids. Trimming removed 7 bases from V and 7 bases from J, with 17 bases in between. This clonotype was counted ten times or more. CDR3 regions of TCR beta were amplified from RNA transcripts. In the first round, RT-PCR was carried out with HTBI primers, and a multiplex PCR formed the second round. One entry per CDR3 protein results from TCRdb running MiXCR on the multiplex PCR reads. The table includes roughly 400,000 distinct CDR3 sequences, about 16% detected once.

The chain uses TRBV6-1 and TRBJ1-5; TRBD1 is a possible D gene (5 bases). The sequence was collected from a young woman with Graves' ophthalmopathy. Sequencing used peripheral blood. The CDR3 DNA reads as TGTGCCAGCACCATATCCGGGACGAGGCAGCCCCAGCATTTT. It codes for CASTISGTRQPQHF.